Each of the 14 T cell receptor beta chains below was sequenced from the same sample in a study of CD8 T cells in Susac syndrome. An input of roughly 0.45 to 1 ug of RNA was subjected to reverse transcription using random hexamers. TCRdb re-derived calls from the immunoSEQ multiplex PCR reads in MiXCR, one entry per CDR3 protein. This sample carries hundreds of thousands of distinct CDR3 sequences, about 93% of them seen once, and the ten largest clones take around 0.14%. Material for sequencing was CD8+ T cells from PBMCs. The receptors were gathered from a human donor with multiple sclerosis.

This clonotype is a singleton in its sample. The chain combines TRBV7-8 with TRBJ1-2; D not certain. V lost 5 bases and J 3 bases, leaving 13 bases between the germline ends. The CDR3 is made up of 14 amino acids. Germline loops: CDR1 SGHVS, CDR2 FQNEAQ. CDR3 loop: CASSAAQFDYGYTF. DNA for the CDR3: TGTGCCAGCAGCGCTGCACAGTTCGACTATGGCTACACCTTC.

This chain links TRBV6-5 with TRBJ1-1; 8 nucleotides line up with TRBD1. V dropped 5 bases and J dropped 8; count of bases not matched to a gene: 10. Per the germline V gene, CDR1 is MNHEY and CDR2 is SVGAGI. The length of the CDR3 is 14 residues. The CDR3 protein is CASSMGQANMEAFF. The CDR3 DNA is TGTGCCAGCAGTATGGGACAGGCCAACATGGAAGCTTTCTTT.

The chain is built from TRBV4-2 and TRBJ1-2; possibly TRBD1 for D (5 bases). V was clipped by 5 bases and J by 3 bases, with 13 bases between them. CDR3 length: 14 amino acids. In germline, CDR1 is LGHNA, CDR2 YNFKEQ. The CDR3 coding sequence is TGTGCCAGCAGCTCCCCGGGCAGGGACTATGGCTACACCTTC. Protein sequence: CASSSPGRDYGYTF.

This chain links TRBV5-6 with TRBJ2-1; 9 bases map to TRBD2. Trimming at V came to 3 bases and at J to 1 base, leaving 8 bases not matched to a gene. Germline CDR1 and CDR2: SGHDT and YYEEEE. This CDR3 is 17 amino acids long. The CDR3 region is CASSSYRLADSYNEQFF. The CDR3 DNA sequence: TGTGCCAGCAGCTCCTACCGACTAGCGGATTCCTACAATGAGCAGTTCTTC.

J is TRBJ2-5 and V is TRBV25-1; D is ambiguous. The V gene lost 4 bases and the J gene lost 2 bases, with 5 bases spanning the gap. This CDR3 has 12 amino acids. Germline V gene data show CDR1 as MGHDK and CDR2 as SYGVNS. Here the CDR3 reads CASSVIQETQYF. The CDR3 DNA reads as TGTGCCAGCAGTGTGATACAAGAGACCCAGTACTTC.

This chain connects TRBV12-3 or TRBV12-4 to TRBJ2-7, with D perhaps TRBD1 (6 bases). Trimming took off 7 bases at V and 5 bases at J, with 15 bases between the two ends. CDR3 size: 13 residues. The CDR3 DNA reads as TGTGCCAGCACCCGAGGGGGTGGGGACGAGCAGTACTTC. This encodes CASTRGGGDEQYF.

This clonotype was found once. The chain recombines TRBV20-1 with TRBJ1-3, with D tentatively TRBD1 (5 bases). V was clipped by 5 bases and J by 0 bases, with 17 bases between them. From germline, CDR1 is DFQATT and CDR2 SNEGSKA (reference sequence). The CDR3 contains 16 residues. The CDR3 protein is CSAPGRGEHSGNTIYF. The CDR3 region has the DNA TGCAGTGCTCCGGGGCGCGGGGAACACTCTGGAAACACCATATATTTT.

The gene calls are TRBV27 and TRBJ1-3; D is ambiguous. Trimming removed 3 bases from V and 2 bases from J, with 8 bases in between. Germline lookup yields CDR1 MNHEY and CDR2 SMNVEV (reference sequence). This CDR3 is 14 amino acids long. The CDR3 region has the DNA TGTGCCAGCAGTTTGGTAGGGCCTGGAAACACCATATATTTT. As protein: CASSLVGPGNTIYF.

The J gene is TRBJ2-7, the V gene TRBV7-9; 12 bases map to TRBD2. This CDR3 is built from 15 residues. J lost 3 bases, V lost 6 bases, and 6 bases had no gene match. Germline V CDR1 and CDR2: SEHNR, FQNEAQ (reference sequence). DNA for the CDR3: TGTGCCAGCAGGGAAAGACTAGCGGGAGACTACGAGCAGTACTTC. Translating it yields CASRERLAGDYEQYF.

The V and J genes are TRBV27 and TRBJ2-5; perhaps TRBD2 as D (7 bases). Germline-derived CDR1 and CDR2 are MNHEY and SMNVEV (reference sequence). The CDR3 spans 16 residues. Trimming left V 8 bases short and J 5 bases short, with 24 bases between. This CDR3 reads CASRLSAGASEETQYF. CDR3 coding DNA: TGTGCCAGCCGCCTTTCGGCGGGGGCCTCCGAGGAGACCCAGTACTTC.

V and J are TRBV5-4 and TRBJ2-1; no definite D call. V dropped 4 bases and J dropped 5 bases, with 13 bases sitting between them. CDR1 is SGHNT, CDR2 YYREEE, per germline (reference sequence). CDR3 size: 14 residues. This chain's CDR3 is CASSKLESHNEQFF. CDR3 nucleotide sequence: TGTGCCAGCAGCAAACTTGAAAGCCACAATGAGCAGTTCTTC. Using reference TRBV5-4 and TRBJ2-1 for the parts outside the CDR3, the full variable domain is ETGVTQSPTHLIKTRGQQVTLRCSSQSGHNTVSWYQQALGQGPQFIFQYYREEENGRGNFPPRFSGLQFPNYSSELNVNALELDDSALYLCASSKLESHNEQFFGPGTRLTVL.

The rearrangement uses TRBV6-5 and TRBJ1-2; 7 bases are a match to TRBD1. The CDR3 sequence is 15 residues long. With V trimmed by 7 bases and J by 4 bases, 12 bases remained unmatched. CDR1 is MNHEY, CDR2 SVGAGI, per germline. This chain's CDR3 is CASMLRDSNRYGYTF. In nucleotides, the CDR3 is TGTGCCAGCATGCTCCGGGACAGCAATCGCTATGGCTACACCTTC.

The CDR3 sequence is CASRTTGEAFF. The CDR3 coding sequence is TGTGCCAGCAGAACGACAGGTGAAGCTTTCTTT. The rearrangement joins TRBV7-6 to TRBJ1-1; possible D gene TRBD1, 6 bases. The V gene's germline CDR1 is SGHVS and CDR2 FNYEAQ. Deletions cut 6 bases from V and 7 bases from J, with 9 bases between. This CDR3 has 11 residues.

The chain uses TRBV3-1 and TRBJ1-2; D remains ambiguous. Germline CDR1 and CDR2: LGHDT and YNNKEL (reference sequence). Trimming took off 4 bases at V and 3 bases at J, with 12 bases between the two ends. There are 14 residues in the CDR3. DNA of the CDR3: TGTGCCAGCAGCCCCCAACCTGGCCACTATGGCTACACCTTC. Translating gives CASSPQPGHYGYTF.